These 29 T cell receptor beta chains originate from one sample sequenced in a study of cytomegalovirus exposure and HLA in healthy donors. Primers included in the PCR were 60 Vbeta and 13 Jbeta primers. Here immunoSEQ multiplex PCR was the method, and the copy in TCRdb shows in-frame clones only, minus some. The sample lists 140,000 to 150,000 clones, 70% occurring once. The sample comprised PBMCs. The receptors were gathered from a woman between 55 and 75 years old in good health and CMV-seropositive.

V and J are TRBV15 and TRBJ2-5; TRBD2 aligns across 8 bases. This CDR3 has 18 residues. The germline gives CDR1 LNHNV, CDR2 YYDKDF (reference sequence). The junction had 12 bases not matched to a gene; V was cut back by 0 bases and J by 3 bases. The CDR3, as DNA: TGTGCCACCAGCAGAGAAGAAGCGGGAGTGTTAGTGGAAGAGACCCAGTACTTC. Protein: CATSREEAGVLVEETQYF.

This clone was seen only a few times. V gene TRBV5-4 combines with J gene TRBJ1-2; 9 bases map to TRBD1. The CDR3 covers 17 residues. The ends lost 0 bases at V and 4 bases at J; junction bases unmatched: 10. Germline-derived CDR1 and CDR2 are SGHNT and YYREEE (reference sequence). CDR3 nucleotides: TGTGCCAGCAGCTTGGGGGGGGACAGGGCTGCTGCCTATGGCTACACCTTC. Amino acids: CASSLGGDRAAAYGYTF.

V usage is TRBV7-5 and J usage is TRBJ1-1. TRBV7-5 constitutes a pseudogene. The CDR3 covers 16 residues. Here the CDR3 DNA reads TGTGCCAGAAGCTTAACTCTGTGGCGGAAGAACACTGAAGCTTTCTTT. It is translated as CARSLTLWRKNTEAFF.

The rearrangement links TRBV6-1 to TRBJ2-5; TRBD2 matches at 15 bases. Germline values: CDR1 MNHNS, CDR2 SASEGT. The V and J ends lost 4 bases and 5 bases, in that order; junction bases with no gene match: 5. The CDR3 totals 16 residues. The CDR3 sequence: CASSVRTSGRGETQYF. The CDR3 bases are TGTGCCAGCAGTGTCCGGACTAGCGGGAGGGGGGAGACCCAGTACTTC.

This clone came up once. This chain links TRBV28 with TRBJ1-1, with a weak D call TRBD1 (5 bases). The CDR3 extends over 17 amino acids. Germline assignment: CDR1 MDHEN and CDR2 SYDVKM. Trimming removed 6 bases at V and 5 bases at J, with 25 bases between. The CDR3 coding sequence is TGTGCCAGCAGCCCCCTCGGGCAGGGCATCCTAGGGACTGAAGCTTTCTTT. Its protein product is CASSPLGQGILGTEAFF.

To note about this clone: The junction departs from the called germline gene at one end, perhaps through a read error. The chain is built from TRBV2 and TRBJ1-1; the D is unclear. Germline-derived CDR1 and CDR2 are SNHLY and FYNNEI. CDR3 length equals 13 residues. The CDR3 is CASTALTSPQFSF. CDR3 nucleotide sequence: TGTGCCAGCACCGCATTGACTAGCCCCCAATTTTCCTTT.

This clone was detected only a few times. The V call is TRBV5-6, the J call TRBJ1-2; TRBD1 might be the D (6 bases). The V gene lost 4 bases and the J gene lost 2 bases, with 9 bases spanning the gap. The CDR3 has 13 residues. Germline lookup yields CDR1 SGHDT and CDR2 YYEEEE. CDR3 in amino acids: CASSKDRNYGYTF. DNA of the CDR3: TGTGCCAGCAGCAAGGACAGAAACTATGGCTACACCTTC.

The V gene is TRBV28, the J gene TRBJ1-1; 8 positions match TRBD1. The germline CDR1 and CDR2 sequences are MDHEN and SYDVKM. V lost 2 bases, J lost 7 bases, and 12 bases stayed unmatched. The CDR3 runs to 16 residues. The CDR3 nucleotides are TGTGCCAGCAGTTTACCCGGGACAGGACGAGACCGTGAAGCTTTCTTT. Protein sequence: CASSLPGTGRDREAFF.

The chain is built from TRBV11-1 and TRBJ1-4; D remains unclear. V lost 5 bases to trimming and J lost 3 bases, with 10 bases between them. There are 14 residues in the CDR3. Per the germline V gene, CDR1 is SGHAT and CDR2 is FQDESV (reference sequence). The CDR3 spells CASSPDGANEKLFF. CDR3 DNA sequence: TGTGCCAGCAGCCCTGACGGGGCTAATGAAAAACTGTTTTTT.

The chain combines TRBV6-5 with TRBJ2-3; D is ambiguous. CDR1 and CDR2 from the germline V gene are MNHEY and SVGAGI. CDR3 length equals 13 residues. Trimming took off 0 bases at V and 6 bases at J, with 7 bases between the two ends. The CDR3 reads CASSYSRSDTQYF. In DNA, the CDR3 is TGTGCCAGCAGTTACTCGCGGTCGGATACGCAGTATTTT.

This clone was picked up a small number of times. The rearrangement uses TRBV25-1 and TRBJ1-1; maybe TRBD1 (5 bases). Per the germline V gene, CDR1 is MGHDK and CDR2 is SYGVNS. CDR3 size: 15 residues. The V end lost 3 bases, the J end lost 3 bases, and 14 bases lay between the germline ends. CDR3 bases: TGTGCCAGCAGTGATTCTCGCAGGGTTTACACTGAAGCTTTCTTT. It yields the protein CASSDSRRVYTEAFF.

The chain carries TRBV11-3 and TRBJ2-5, with TRBD2 matching 9 bases. V was pared by 7 bases and J by 4 bases, with 16 bases of the junction left unmatched. Germline V gene sequence: CDR1 SGHNT, CDR2 YENEEA. The CDR3 has 17 amino acids. The CDR3 sequence: CASKAGGREFWRETQYF. The DNA of the CDR3 is TGTGCCAGCAAGGCGGGAGGGAGGGAATTTTGGAGAGAGACCCAGTACTTC.

This chain uses TRBV7-9 with TRBJ2-7, with TRBD1 matching over 11 bases. The CDR3 covers 15 residues. V lost 5 bases and J lost 7; bases outside the gene matches: 10. CDR1 and CDR2 from the germline V gene are SEHNR and FQNEAQ (reference sequence). CDR3 region: CASSRDRGILWEQYF. The DNA for the CDR3 is TGTGCCAGCAGCCGGGACAGGGGGATTCTGTGGGAGCAGTACTTC.

The genes are TRBV28 and TRBJ2-3, with TRBD2 matching over 9 bases. The CDR3 runs to 14 residues. The V and J ends lost 11 bases and 5 bases, in that order; junction bases with no gene match: 11. The germline V gene has CDR1 MDHEN and CDR2 SYDVKM. The CDR3 here is CASEGLAIGDTQYF. In DNA form, the CDR3 reads TGTGCCTCCGAGGGACTAGCCATAGGAGATACGCAGTATTTT.

The chain joins TRBV6-5 to TRBJ1-2, with D perhaps TRBD1 (5 bases). Trimming removed 4 bases at V and 12 bases at J, with 15 bases between. The germline CDR1 and CDR2 sequences are MNHEY and SVGAGI. This CDR3 region has 12 residues. The CDR3 sequence: CASSSRLGPHTF. The CDR3 DNA sequence: TGTGCCAGCAGTTCTCGACTGGGGCCCCACACCTTC.

The chain joins TRBV5-1 to TRBJ2-7; TRBD1 agrees at 7 bases. The CDR3 has 14 amino acids. The V gene end was trimmed by 4 bases and the J gene end by 3 bases; junction bases not matched to a gene: 7. Germline loops: CDR1 SGHRS, CDR2 YFSETQ. The CDR3 DNA follows: TGCGCCAGCAGCCCCTTGGGGACAGACTACGAGCAGTACTTC. Translation: CASSPLGTDYEQYF.

This clone was counted once. This chain links TRBV2 with TRBJ2-1, with TRBD1 matching over 7 bases. Germline V lookup: CDR1 SNHLY, CDR2 FYNNEI. The trim removed 10 bases at V and 5 bases at J, leaving 2 bases unmatched. This CDR3 region has 11 residues. CDR3 DNA sequence: TGTGCCATGGGACAGAACAATGAGCAGTTCTTC. Its protein product is CAMGQNNEQFF.

V usage is TRBV5-5 and J usage is TRBJ2-1; 9 nucleotides line up with TRBD2. CDR1 is SGHKS, CDR2 YYEKEE, per germline (reference sequence). J gave up 7 bases and V 0 bases, and 5 bases lay outside the gene matches. This CDR3 contains 15 residues. The CDR3 DNA reads TGTGCCAGCAGCTTGGTGCTAGCGGGGAGAAATGAGCAGTTCTTC. Amino acid sequence: CASSLVLAGRNEQFF.

V and J are TRBV5-1 and TRBJ2-1; 7 bases align to TRBD1. The CDR3 totals 15 residues. Looked up from germline, CDR1 is SGHRS and CDR2 is YFSETQ. Trimming took 1 base from V and 8 from J; bases not matched to a gene: 9. CDR3 bases: TGCGCCAGCAGCTTGTCTGCGACAGGGACCGATGAGCAGTTCTTC. Its protein is CASSLSATGTDEQFF.

The chain uses TRBV28 and TRBJ2-6; D unclear. V was trimmed by 7 bases and J by 0 bases, leaving 13 bases between them. Germline CDR1 reads MDHEN; CDR2 reads SYDVKM. The CDR3 sequence is 16 residues long. The CDR3 protein is CASNHRRGSGANVLTF. DNA for the CDR3: TGTGCCAGCAACCATCGCCGCGGCTCTGGGGCCAACGTCCTGACTTTC. Variable domain in full (rest from reference TRBV28 and TRBJ2-6): DVKVTQSSRYLVKRTGEKVFLECVQDMDHENMFWYRQDPGLGLRLIYFSYDVKMKEKGDIPEGYSVSREKKERFSLILESASTNQTSMYLCASNHRRGSGANVLTFGAGSRLTVL.

The chain uses TRBV19 and TRBJ1-5; D gene unclear. Germline CDR1 LNHDA, CDR2 SQIVND (reference sequence). The CDR3 is made up of 15 amino acids. V lost 6 bases and J lost 5, with 17 bases in between. In nucleotides, the CDR3 is TGTGCCAGTAGCTCCCCCGCGGGCTATCATCAGCCCCAGCATTTT. It encodes CASSSPAGYHQPQHF.

V usage is TRBV4-1 and J usage is TRBJ1-4; a weak D match, TRBD1 (5 bases). Germline V gene data show CDR1 as MGHRA and CDR2 as YSYEKL. Trimming stripped 1 base from V and 7 bases from J, with 10 bases between. CDR3 length: 14 residues. The CDR3 region is CASSQATGLEKLFF. The CDR3 coding sequence is TGCGCCAGCAGCCAAGCTACAGGCCTTGAAAAACTGTTTTTT.

This chain links TRBV18 with TRBJ2-2; 12 bases are shared with TRBD2. This CDR3 contains 16 residues. The V gene's germline CDR1 is KGHSH and CDR2 LQKENI. The junction had 5 bases not matched to a gene; V was cut back by 3 bases and J by 6 bases. The CDR3 is CASSPMTSGSSGELFF. In nucleotides, the CDR3 is TGTGCCAGCTCACCTATGACTAGCGGGAGTTCCGGGGAGCTGTTTTTT. The full variable domain, completed using reference TRBV18 and TRBJ2-2, is NAGVMQNPRHLVRRRGQEARLRCSPMKGHSHVYWYRQLPEEGLKFMVYLQKENIIDESGMPKERFSAEFPKEGPSILRIQQVVRGDSAAYFCASSPMTSGSSGELFFGEGSRLTVL.

The V call is TRBV29-1, the J call TRBJ2-6; D ambiguous. The CDR3 sequence is 12 residues long. V was pared by 7 bases and J by 2 bases, with 6 bases between. The germline V gene has CDR1 SQVTM and CDR2 ANQGSEA. The CDR3 region is CSAGAGANVLTF. As DNA, the CDR3 is TGCAGCGCTGGAGCTGGGGCCAACGTCCTGACTTTC. Full variable domain (missing parts from reference TRBV29-1 and TRBJ2-6): SAVISQKPSRDICQRGTSLTIQCQVDSQVTMMFWYRQQPGQSLTLIATANQGSEATYESGFVIDKFPISRPNLTFSTLTVSNMSPEDSSIYLCSAGAGANVLTFGAGSRLTVL.

About this clone itself: Other nucleotide sequences from this sample produce the same CDR3. The J gene is TRBJ1-1, the V gene TRBV5-1; no firm D call. Germline CDR1 is SGHRS and CDR2 is YFSETQ. V shed 0 bases and J shed 1 base, with 7 bases lying between them. The CDR3 is 14 residues long. CDR3 DNA: TGCGCCAGCAGCTTGGACGCCGGGAACACTGAAGCTTTCTTT. Translating it yields CASSLDAGNTEAFF. The variable domain in full, completed from reference TRBV5-1 and TRBJ1-1, reads KAGVTQTPRYLIKTRGQQVTLSCSPISGHRSVSWYQQTPGQGLQFLFEYFSETQRNKGNFPGRFSGRQFSNSRSEMNVSTLELGDSALYLCASSLDAGNTEAFFGQGTRLTVV.

This chain joins TRBV28 and TRBJ2-7; TRBD2 is a possible D gene (6 bases). In germline, CDR1 is MDHEN, CDR2 SYDVKM. This CDR3 has 15 amino acids. Trimming took 2 bases from V and 4 from J, leaving 15 bases between them. CDR3 in amino acids: CASSLPGDDIYEQYF. CDR3 bases: TGTGCCAGCAGTTTACCGGGAGACGATATATACGAGCAGTACTTC.

This rearrangement joins TRBV28 to TRBJ1-3; 7 bases are shared with TRBD1. The trim removed 9 bases at V and 4 bases at J, leaving 9 bases unmatched. Germline CDR1 is MDHEN and CDR2 is SYDVKM. The CDR3 totals 14 residues. CDR3 region: CASGSGTAGNTIYF. The CDR3 DNA sequence: TGTGCCAGTGGAAGTGGGACAGCAGGAAACACCATATATTTT.

This chain uses TRBV7-3 with TRBJ2-2; D is perhaps TRBD2 (5 bases). This CDR3 region has 15 residues. Per the germline V gene, CDR1 is SGHTA and CDR2 is FQGTGA. Trimming shortened V by 3 bases and J by 7 bases, and 15 bases separated the two germline ends. CDR3 amino acids: CASSFAGVRDGELFF. The CDR3 DNA reads TGTGCCAGCAGCTTCGCCGGGGTTAGAGACGGGGAGCTGTTTTTT. The whole variable domain, remainder taken from reference TRBV7-3 and TRBJ2-2, is GAGVSQTPSNKVTEKGKYVELRCDPISGHTALYWYRQSLGQGPEFLIYFQGTGAADDSGLPNDRFFAVRPEGSVSTLKIQRTERGDSAVYLCASSFAGVRDGELFFGEGSRLTVL.

The genes are TRBV6-5 and TRBJ1-2; D is unclear. Trimming took 4 bases from V and 4 from J, leaving 13 bases between them. CDR3 length: 14 residues. Germline V gives CDR1 MNHEY, CDR2 SVGAGI. The CDR3 region has the DNA TGTGCCAGCAGTTCTCACACCGTAACCTATGGCTACACCTTC. Translating it yields CASSSHTVTYGYTF.